One sample yielded the 5 T cell receptor beta chains listed below, sequenced in a study of cytomegalovirus exposure and HLA in healthy donors. Both 60 Vbeta primers and 13 Jbeta primers went into the PCR. The data were produced by immunoSEQ multiplex PCR, yet TCRdb's version contains in-frame clones alone and is incomplete. The data contain approximately 220,000 clones, about 77% of them singletons. The sequenced material came from PBMCs. All receptors come from a woman in her twenties or thirties in good health and CMV-seronegative.

The genes are TRBV5-4 and TRBJ2-7; TRBD2 is a possible D gene (5 bases). Germline V CDR1 and CDR2: SGHNT, YYREEE (reference sequence). Deletions cut 5 bases from V and 5 bases from J, with 23 bases between. The CDR3 is made up of 16 amino acids. This CDR3 is CASSNLGRGEDHEQYF. The CDR3, as DNA: TGTGCCAGCAGTAATCTCGGACGGGGAGAGGACCACGAGCAGTACTTC. Variable domain in full (rest from reference TRBV5-4 and TRBJ2-7): ETGVTQSPTHLIKTRGQQVTLRCSSQSGHNTVSWYQQALGQGPQFIFQYYREEENGRGNFPPRFSGLQFPNYSSELNVNALELDDSALYLCASSNLGRGEDHEQYFGPGTRLTVT.

The chain recombines TRBV30 with TRBJ2-7, with TRBD1 matching 7 bases. The germline gives CDR1 GTSNPN, CDR2 SVGIG (reference sequence). This CDR3 contains 15 residues. The J segment lost 2 bases and the V segment lost 2 bases, leaving 9 bases of the junction unmatched. CDR3 in amino acids: CAWSTDREYAYEQYF. Here the CDR3 DNA reads TGTGCCTGGAGTACAGACAGGGAATACGCCTACGAGCAGTACTTC.

Only one count was recorded for this clone. The gene calls are TRBV5-1 and TRBJ2-3, with a possible D match to TRBD2 (6 bases). CDR1 SGHRS and CDR2 YFSETQ come from the germline V gene. Trimming cost V 4 bases and J 5 bases, with 11 bases left between them. The CDR3 length is 13 residues. Here the CDR3 reads CASSAGIGDTQYF. DNA of the CDR3: TGCGCCAGCAGCGCGGGGATTGGAGATACGCAGTATTTT.

Only a few counts were recorded for this clone. The J gene is TRBJ1-6, the V gene TRBV2, with 8 bases lining up with TRBD1. After removal of 6 bases from V and 4 bases from J, the junction contained 5 bases not matched to a gene. Germline V gives CDR1 SNHLY, CDR2 FYNNEI. The CDR3 has 15 residues. The CDR3 loop reads CASRVGQGYNSPLHF. The CDR3, as DNA: TGTGCCAGCAGGGTTGGACAGGGTTATAATTCACCCCTCCACTTT.

This chain joins TRBV11-2 and TRBJ2-7; a weak D match, TRBD2 (7 bases). Trimming removed 7 bases from V and 1 base from J, with 29 bases in between. Germline CDR1 and CDR2: SGHAT and FQNNGV. The CDR3 loop spans 19 amino acids. Here the CDR3 reads CASTTGQPFWDYLSYEQYF. CDR3 sequence (DNA): TGTGCCAGCACTACCGGACAGCCATTTTGGGACTATCTTTCCTACGAGCAGTACTTC.